The next 27 T cell receptor beta chains were all read from a single sample in a study of regulatory dendritic cells for organ transplantation. Their cognate antigens are unknown. Allogeneic regulatory or mature dendritic cells were co-cultured for 5 days with CFSE-labeled sorted T cells at 1:10. Profiling relied on immunoSEQ multiplex PCR, and the TCRdb table lists in-frame clones only, not all of them. The sample records about 12,000 clones, 74% being singletons. The material sequenced was naive CD4+ T cells from blood cultured with regulatory dendritic cells. The subset: CD45RA+ naive T cells. The receptors stem from a human donor in good health.

This clone has a single count. CDR3 in DNA: TGTGCCAGCAGCTCCGCTAGCGGGGGGGCCAGGGATACGCAGTATTTT. Translating it yields CASSSASGGARDTQYF. V and J are TRBV7-2 and TRBJ2-3; TRBD2 matches 12 bases. The V and J ends lost 4 bases and 6 bases, in that order; junction bases with no gene match: 8. CDR3 length: 16 amino acids. Germline CDR1 SGHTA, CDR2 FQGNSA.

The chain joins TRBV14 to TRBJ1-3; a possible D gene is TRBD1 (5 bases). Trimming removed 4 bases from V and 2 bases from J, with 6 bases in between. The germline V gene encodes CDR1 SGHDN and CDR2 FVKESK. The CDR3 covers 13 residues. The CDR3 loop is CASSLTAGNTIYF. The CDR3 DNA reads TGTGCCAGCAGCCTGACAGCTGGAAACACCATATATTTT. The whole variable domain, filled in from reference TRBV14 and TRBJ1-3, reads EAGVTQFPSHSVIEKGQTVTLRCDPISGHDNLYWYRRVMGKEIKFLLHFVKESKQDESGMPNNRFLAERTGGTYSTLKVQPAELEDSGVYFCASSLTAGNTIYFGEGSWLTVV.

The chain is built from TRBV5-1 and TRBJ1-3; tentatively, D is TRBD1 (6 bases). The V and J ends lost 5 bases and 0 bases respectively, with 12 bases between them. Germline-derived CDR1 and CDR2 are SGHRS and YFSETQ. The CDR3 loop spans 15 amino acids. DNA for the CDR3: TGCGCCAGCAGGCCAACAGGGAACTCTGGAAACACCATATATTTT. It is translated as CASRPTGNSGNTIYF.

The rearrangement joins TRBV7-3 to TRBJ2-1; TRBD1 agrees at 10 bases. Germline CDR1 is SGHTA and CDR2 is FQGTGA. V lost 2 bases to trimming and J lost 4 bases; unmatched junction nucleotides: 5. CDR3 length: 16 residues. The CDR3 DNA reads as TGTGCCAGCAGCTTACAAGACAGGGGGCGGTACAATGAGCAGTTCTTC. It translates to CASSLQDRGRYNEQFF. Full variable domain (outside the CDR3, taken from reference TRBV7-3 and TRBJ2-1): GAGVSQTPSNKVTEKGKYVELRCDPISGHTALYWYRQSLGQGPEFLIYFQGTGAADDSGLPNDRFFAVRPEGSVSTLKIQRTERGDSAVYLCASSLQDRGRYNEQFFGPGTRLTVL.

The V gene is TRBV2, the J gene TRBJ1-1; D gene ambiguous. The germline gives CDR1 SNHLY, CDR2 FYNNEI. This CDR3 is built from 11 residues. With 7 bases removed from V and 8 bases from J, the gap between germline ends came to 11 bases. The CDR3 here is CASNDRGEAFF. For the CDR3, the DNA is TGTGCCAGCAACGACCGAGGGGAAGCTTTCTTT.

The chain uses TRBV5-6 and TRBJ1-5, with D tentatively TRBD1 (5 bases). CDR3 length equals 14 residues. The germline V and J ends were trimmed by 1 base and 4 bases, with 9 bases remaining between them. Per the germline V gene, CDR1 is SGHDT and CDR2 is YYEEEE. CDR3 region: CASSLPGHNQPQHF. Written as DNA, the CDR3 is TGTGCCAGCAGCTTGCCAGGGCATAATCAGCCCCAGCATTTT.

The chain recombines TRBV5-5 with TRBJ2-7; a possible D gene is TRBD1 (6 bases). This CDR3 is built from 14 residues. V lost 2 bases and J lost 2, with 11 bases in between. Germline CDR1 and CDR2: SGHKS and YYEKEE (reference sequence). The CDR3 bases are TGTGCCAGCAGCTTCCGGACAGAAACCTACGAGCAGTACTTC. Amino acids: CASSFRTETYEQYF. Full variable domain (rest looked up from reference TRBV5-5 and TRBJ2-7): DAGVTQSPTHLIKTRGQQVTLRCSPISGHKSVSWYQQVLGQGPQFIFQYYEKEERGRGNFPDRFSARQFPNYSSELNVNALLLGDSALYLCASSFRTETYEQYFGPGTRLTVT.

The rearrangement joins TRBV6-5 to TRBJ2-1, with TRBD2 matching over 12 bases. The germline V gene has CDR1 MNHEY and CDR2 SVGAGI. The trim removed 4 bases at V and 4 bases at J, leaving 2 bases unmatched. CDR3 length equals 15 residues. CDR3 protein: CASSFLAGGYNEQFF. In DNA form, the CDR3 reads TGTGCCAGCAGTTTCCTAGCGGGGGGGTACAATGAGCAGTTCTTC.

The chain carries TRBV5-4 and TRBJ2-5, with 7 bases fitting TRBD2. Per the germline V gene, CDR1 is SGHNT and CDR2 is YYREEE (reference sequence). The CDR3 extends over 12 amino acids. V shed 4 bases, J shed 4 bases, and the junction held 1 base outside the gene matches. The DNA of the CDR3 is TGTGCCAGCAGCCCGGGGGGAGAGACCCAGTACTTC. It codes for CASSPGGETQYF.

The rearrangement links TRBV7-2 to TRBJ1-2; weak D call: TRBD1 (5 bases). In germline, CDR1 is SGHTA, CDR2 FQGNSA. The length of the CDR3 is 14 residues. The ends were cut back, 4 bases at V and 4 bases at J, with 13 bases in the middle. CDR3 protein: CASSSGGRIYGYTF. CDR3 coding DNA: TGTGCCAGCAGCTCCGGGGGGAGGATCTATGGCTACACCTTC.

This clone ranks as medium-sized. The chain is built from TRBV7-6 and TRBJ1-5; the match to TRBD1 covers 7 bases. Germline lookup yields CDR1 SGHVS and CDR2 FNYEAQ. This CDR3 has 13 amino acids. V was clipped by 5 bases and J by 7 bases; unmatched bases: 5. The CDR3: CASSADRDQPQHF. CDR3 in DNA: TGTGCCAGCAGCGCCGACAGGGACCAGCCCCAGCATTTT.

The V call is TRBV27, the J call TRBJ2-3; TRBD2 aligns across 13 bases. V gave up 5 bases and J gave up 5 bases; unmatched junction bases: 4. CDR1 is MNHEY, CDR2 SMNVEV, per germline (reference sequence). The CDR3 extends over 15 amino acids. The CDR3 sequence is CASSRTSGGKDTQYF. CDR3 sequence (DNA): TGTGCCAGCAGTCGGACTAGCGGGGGCAAAGATACGCAGTATTTT.

The V gene is TRBV6-5, the J gene TRBJ2-7; D ambiguous. The CDR3 has 14 residues. CDR1 and CDR2 (germline): MNHEY, SVGAGI. V was pared by 0 bases and J by 1 base, with 7 bases between. CDR3 amino acids: CASSYSFSSYEQYF. The CDR3, as DNA: TGTGCCAGCAGTTACTCATTCAGTTCCTACGAGCAGTACTTC.

This clone was observed a few times. The genes are TRBV5-4 and TRBJ1-2; TRBD1 agrees at 8 bases. Germline loops: CDR1 SGHNT, CDR2 YYREEE (reference sequence). There are 14 residues in the CDR3. With V trimmed by 4 bases and J by 8 bases, 10 bases remained unmatched. This CDR3 is CASSAADRGYGYTF. As DNA, the CDR3 is TGTGCCAGCAGCGCAGCAGACAGGGGCTACGGCTACACCTTC.

The chain couples TRBV5-4 to TRBJ2-3; 9 bases are shared with TRBD2. The ends lost 4 bases at V and 2 bases at J; junction bases unmatched: 2. The germline V gene encodes CDR1 SGHNT and CDR2 YYREEE (reference sequence). CDR3 length equals 14 residues. The CDR3 bases are TGTGCCAGCAGCCTAGCGGGGAACACAGATACGCAGTATTTT. Its translation: CASSLAGNTDTQYF.

This chain uses TRBV7-3 with TRBJ2-1; 9 bases match TRBD2. Germline CDR1 and CDR2: SGHTA and FQGTGA. The V and J ends lost 5 bases and 7 bases, in that order; junction bases with no gene match: 12. The CDR3 sequence is 16 residues long. The CDR3 DNA reads TGTGCCAGCAGCGAGGGGACTAGCCAGGCCACAAATGAGCAGTTCTTC. The encoded protein is CASSEGTSQATNEQFF.

The chain uses TRBV19 and TRBJ1-5, with D unclear. CDR3 size: 14 residues. Trimming took off 5 bases at V and 3 bases at J, with 11 bases between the two ends. Germline CDR1 reads LNHDA; CDR2 reads SQIVND (reference sequence). CDR3 amino acids: CASSLLGTNQPQHF. CDR3 nucleotide sequence: TGTGCCAGTAGTCTTCTCGGTACCAATCAGCCCCAGCATTTT.

V and J are TRBV7-9 and TRBJ1-1, with 8 bases matching TRBD1. V was pared by 8 bases and J by 4 bases, with 12 bases of the junction left unmatched. The CDR3 loop spans 15 amino acids. CDR1 and CDR2 (germline): SEHNR, FQNEAQ (reference sequence). The CDR3 region is CASAKATGVVTEAFF. Here the CDR3 DNA reads TGTGCCAGCGCTAAGGCGACAGGGGTGGTCACTGAAGCTTTCTTT.

The chain has TRBV6-5 and TRBJ1-6; D not resolved. Germline-derived CDR1 and CDR2 are MNHEY and SVGAGI. The CDR3 extends over 12 amino acids. With 4 bases removed from V and 7 bases from J, the gap between germline ends came to 5 bases. As DNA, the CDR3 is TGTGCCAGCAGTTTACAGAATTCACCCCTCCACTTT. This translates into CASSLQNSPLHF.

V usage is TRBV9 and J usage is TRBJ1-1, with D unresolved. V was trimmed by 3 bases and J by 3 bases, leaving 9 bases between them. CDR1 and CDR2 (germline): SGDLS, YYNGEE. This CDR3 has 13 amino acids. The CDR3 here is CASSDRQDTEAFF. CDR3 nucleotides: TGTGCCAGCAGCGACCGACAAGACACTGAAGCTTTCTTT.

This clone was picked up one time. This chain uses TRBV19 with TRBJ2-1, with 7 positions matching TRBD1. The ends lost 6 bases at V and 4 bases at J; junction bases unmatched: 9. Germline V CDR1 and CDR2: LNHDA, SQIVND (reference sequence). The CDR3 totals 15 residues. This CDR3 reads CASRAGTELYNEQFF. In nucleotides, the CDR3 is TGTGCCAGTAGGGCCGGGACAGAGCTTTACAATGAGCAGTTCTTC.

This chain joins TRBV7-8 and TRBJ1-5; D not certain. CDR3 length: 15 amino acids. The V and J ends lost 5 bases and 0 bases respectively, with 11 bases between them. From germline, CDR1 is SGHVS and CDR2 FQNEAQ. CDR3 amino acids: CASSPTANSNQPQHF. The CDR3 DNA reads as TGTGCCAGCAGCCCCACCGCGAATAGCAATCAGCCCCAGCATTTT. Complete variable domain (other parts from reference TRBV7-8 and TRBJ1-5): GAGVSQSPRYKVAKRGQDVALRCDPISGHVSLFWYQQALGQGPEFLTYFQNEAQLDKSGLPSDRFFAERPEGSVSTLKIQRTQQEDSAVYLCASSPTANSNQPQHFGDGTRLSIL.

The chain employs TRBV9 and TRBJ2-5, with 9 positions matching TRBD2. The ends lost 4 bases at V and 0 bases at J; junction bases unmatched: 7. CDR3 length: 16 residues. Looked up from germline, CDR1 is SGDLS and CDR2 is YYNGEE. The CDR3 DNA follows: TGTGCCAGCAGCCCAGCGGGGGGCTCGTACCAAGAGACCCAGTACTTC. Residues: CASSPAGGSYQETQYF.

The rearrangement joins TRBV5-1 to TRBJ2-3, with 8 bases lining up with TRBD2. This CDR3 has 16 residues. Germline V CDR1 and CDR2: SGHRS, YFSETQ. Trimming cost V 4 bases and J 6 bases; bases outside gene matches: 13. CDR3 DNA: TGCGCCAGCAGCGCGCGCAGTAGCGGGGTCCTCGATACGCAGTATTTT. Its translation: CASSARSSGVLDTQYF. The variable domain in full, completed from reference TRBV5-1 and TRBJ2-3, reads KAGVTQTPRYLIKTRGQQVTLSCSPISGHRSVSWYQQTPGQGLQFLFEYFSETQRNKGNFPGRFSGRQFSNSRSEMNVSTLELGDSALYLCASSARSSGVLDTQYFGPGTRLTVL.

This chain joins TRBV5-1 and TRBJ2-1; tentatively, D is TRBD2 (5 bases). The germline CDR1 and CDR2 sequences are SGHRS and YFSETQ. The CDR3 covers 19 residues. The germline V and J ends were trimmed by 4 bases and 0 bases, with 23 bases remaining between them. CDR3 bases: TGCGCCAGCAGCCCGAGGGCACCCCGTCTACTGAGCTCCTACAATGAGCAGTTCTTC. Its translation: CASSPRAPRLLSSYNEQFF.

This chain connects TRBV5-4 to TRBJ2-1; 9 bases are shared with TRBD2. The CDR3 runs 16 residues. CDR1 is SGHNT, CDR2 YYREEE, per germline (reference sequence). J gave up 9 bases and V 6 bases, and 16 bases lay outside the gene matches. The CDR3 region is CASTPTGGGVVGEQFF. In DNA form, the CDR3 reads TGTGCCAGCACCCCCACAGGCGGGGGGGTCGTCGGTGAGCAGTTCTTC.

The gene calls are TRBV9 and TRBJ2-3; D is undetermined. CDR1 and CDR2 (germline): SGDLS, YYNGEE. The CDR3 has 14 residues. The V end lost 4 bases, the J end lost 2 bases, and 11 bases lay between the germline ends. CDR3 sequence reads: CASSPRSSTDTQYF. The CDR3 bases are TGTGCCAGCAGCCCCCGCAGTTCCACAGATACGCAGTATTTT.